The 20 T cell receptor beta chains given below trace back to one sample, sequenced in a study of blood T cell repertoires in COVID-19. Clones were read by immunoSEQ multiplex PCR, and TCRdb kept only the in-frame ones, dropping some. Found here are around 180,000 clones, 80% to 90% of them singletons; the top ten hold approximately 2.3%. The material sequenced was PBMCs or T cells enriched from blood (not recorded which). The receptors come from a woman aged 40-49 years with acute COVID-19.

The rearrangement links TRBV5-4 to TRBJ2-5, with 10 positions matching TRBD1. The germline V gene has CDR1 SGHNT and CDR2 YYREEE (reference sequence). Trimming took 4 bases from V and 5 from J; bases not matched to a gene: 2. This CDR3 spans 13 amino acids. The CDR3 protein is CASSRGQGETQYF. The CDR3 region has the DNA TGTGCCAGCAGCCGGGGACAGGGGGAGACCCAGTACTTC.

The V call is TRBV19, the J call TRBJ2-5; 8 nucleotides agree with TRBD2. Losses at the gene ends were 6 bases for V and 5 bases for J; bases not matched to a gene: 11. This CDR3 region has 15 residues. CDR1 and CDR2 (germline): LNHDA, SQIVND (reference sequence). CDR3: CASRRGESVIETQYF. The CDR3 bases are TGTGCCAGTAGGCGGGGGGAGTCGGTCATTGAGACCCAGTACTTC.

This chain links TRBV2 with TRBJ2-3; 8 bases match TRBD2. The germline CDR1 and CDR2 sequences are SNHLY and FYNNEI. The CDR3 runs 16 residues. Unmatched junction bases numbered 10, after V lost 7 bases and J lost 1 base. The CDR3 nucleotides read TGTGCCAGCACATTCGGCGGGGGGCAAGGCACAGATACGCAGTATTTT. Encoded protein: CASTFGGGQGTDTQYF.

V gene TRBV30 combines with J gene TRBJ2-7; possibly TRBD2 for D (6 bases). The germline V and J ends were trimmed by 2 bases and 7 bases, with 21 bases remaining between them. The CDR3 has 15 residues. Germline CDR1 GTSNPN, CDR2 SVGIG (reference sequence). The CDR3 sequence is CAWSHLQTVAGEQYF. The CDR3 region has the DNA TGTGCCTGGAGTCACCTTCAGACCGTGGCGGGGGAGCAGTACTTC.

This chain joins TRBV5-4 and TRBJ2-3; tentative D call: TRBD2 (6 bases). The CDR3 is 15 residues long. The germline V and J ends were trimmed by 4 bases and 3 bases, with 15 bases remaining between them. CDR1 and CDR2 from the germline V gene are SGHNT and YYREEE (reference sequence). CDR3 sequence: CASSPNLALTDTQYF. The CDR3 DNA sequence: TGTGCCAGCAGCCCTAATCTAGCGCTGACAGATACGCAGTATTTT.

About this clone itself: Distinct nucleotide sequences in the sample also encode this CDR3. The V gene is TRBV5-1, the J gene TRBJ1-1; TRBD1 matches 12 bases. The length of the CDR3 is 14 residues. V shed 4 bases, J shed 6 bases, and the junction held 4 bases outside the gene matches. Germline CDR1 reads SGHRS; CDR2 reads YFSETQ. CDR3 protein: CASSPGQGAAEAFF. The CDR3 nucleotides are TGCGCCAGCAGCCCGGGACAGGGGGCCGCTGAAGCTTTCTTT. The full variable domain, with the rest looked up from reference TRBV5-1 and TRBJ1-1, is KAGVTQTPRYLIKTRGQQVTLSCSPISGHRSVSWYQQTPGQGLQFLFEYFSETQRNKGNFPGRFSGRQFSNSRSEMNVSTLELGDSALYLCASSPGQGAAEAFFGQGTRLTVV.

The chain joins TRBV2 to TRBJ2-1; D gene uncertain. The germline gives CDR1 SNHLY, CDR2 FYNNEI. The CDR3 consists of 11 residues. The ends were cut back, 5 bases at V and 6 bases at J, with 5 bases in the middle. CDR3 amino acids: CASSILNEQFF. The CDR3 bases are TGTGCCAGCAGTATTCTCAATGAGCAGTTCTTC.

V is TRBV20-1 and J is TRBJ2-7; D possibly corresponds to TRBD2 (5 bases). Germline V CDR1 and CDR2: DFQATT, SNEGSKA (reference sequence). The CDR3 contains 12 residues. Between the trimmed V and J ends, which lost 3 bases and 3 bases, there was a span of 9 bases. The CDR3 reads CSASVGVYEQYF. For the CDR3, the DNA is TGCAGTGCTAGTGTCGGGGTCTACGAGCAGTACTTC.

The genes are TRBV2 and TRBJ2-1, with 14 nucleotides matching TRBD2. The CDR3 has 14 residues. From germline, CDR1 is SNHLY and CDR2 FYNNEI. J gave up 10 bases and V 5 bases, and 4 bases lay outside the gene matches. CDR3 in DNA: TGTGCCAGCAGTCGGACTAGCGGGGGGACAGAGCAGTTCTTC. This gives the protein CASSRTSGGTEQFF.

The V call is TRBV7-6, the J call TRBJ2-7, with 7 bases aligning to TRBD2. The CDR3 spans 17 residues. Germline values: CDR1 SGHVS, CDR2 FNYEAQ. V trimming: 1 base; J trimming: 5 bases; junction bases outside the gene matches: 14. The CDR3 spells CASSLEDGPGGRNEQYF. DNA for the CDR3: TGTGCCAGCAGCTTAGAGGATGGTCCGGGGGGAAGGAACGAGCAGTACTTC.

This chain joins TRBV5-1 and TRBJ2-7; D uncertain. Per germline, CDR1 SGHRS and CDR2 YFSETQ. V lost 4 bases and J 7 bases, leaving 15 bases between the germline ends. The CDR3 loop spans 13 amino acids. This chain's CDR3 is CASSPSGFEEQYF. DNA for the CDR3: TGCGCCAGCAGCCCTTCCGGTTTCGAGGAGCAGTACTTC.

V gene TRBV9 combines with J gene TRBJ2-2; 8 positions match TRBD2. The V gene's germline CDR1 is SGDLS and CDR2 YYNGEE. With 7 bases clipped from V and 5 bases from J, the junction kept 7 bases outside the gene matches. The CDR3 contains 14 residues. The CDR3 region has the DNA TGTGCCAGCCAACTGGCGGGGGGAACCGGGGAGCTGTTTTTT. Protein product: CASQLAGGTGELFF.

The rearrangement links TRBV6-2 or TRBV6-3 to TRBJ1-6, with D unclear. Trimming left V 2 bases short and J 0 bases short, with 17 bases between. The CDR3 extends over 19 amino acids. Germline lookup yields CDR1 MNHEY and CDR2 SVGEGT. The CDR3 DNA sequence: TGTGCCAGCAGTTACGCGGGAATTACGAGGAGCTCCTATAATTCACCCCTCCACTTT. It is translated as CASSYAGITRSSYNSPLHF.

V is TRBV5-1 and J is TRBJ1-1, with 10 bases identical to TRBD1. With V trimmed by 4 bases and J by 3 bases, 6 bases remained unmatched. The CDR3 extends over 15 amino acids. Germline V gives CDR1 SGHRS, CDR2 YFSETQ. The CDR3 sequence is CASSAGQGTDTEAFF. In nucleotides, the CDR3 is TGCGCCAGCAGCGCGGGACAGGGGACGGACACTGAAGCTTTCTTT.

This clone has just one count. The rearrangement uses TRBV5-4 and TRBJ2-3, with D maybe TRBD2 (6 bases). The CDR3 extends over 15 amino acids. Trimming removed 7 bases from V and 0 bases from J, with 15 bases in between. CDR1 is SGHNT and CDR2 is YYREEE in the germline V gene (reference sequence). CDR3 sequence (DNA): TGTGCCAGCGGGCGGGGCCTCACTAGCACAGATACGCAGTATTTT. Its protein is CASGRGLTSTDTQYF.

This clone was picked up one time. CDR3 sequence reads: CSASLGSNQPQHF. The CDR3 bases are TGCAGTGCTAGTTTGGGCAGTAATCAGCCCCAGCATTTT. The chain combines TRBV20-1 with TRBJ1-5; D gene uncertain. V lost 3 bases and J 4 bases, leaving 10 bases between the germline ends. The germline gives CDR1 DFQATT, CDR2 SNEGSKA (reference sequence). The CDR3 runs to 13 residues.

V is TRBV5-4 and J is TRBJ2-3, with 10 bases matching TRBD1. CDR3 size: 15 residues. J was trimmed by 8 bases and V by 4 bases; bases with no gene match: 10. Germline V CDR1 and CDR2: SGHNT, YYREEE (reference sequence). The CDR3 is CASSGGDRGHRTQYF. In DNA, the CDR3 is TGTGCCAGCAGCGGAGGGGACAGGGGTCACCGTACGCAGTATTTT.

The rearrangement links TRBV5-5 to TRBJ2-7, with D uncertain. Trimming removed 0 bases at V and 6 bases at J, with 16 bases between. The germline gives CDR1 SGHKS, CDR2 YYEKEE (reference sequence). The CDR3 extends over 15 amino acids. CDR3 sequence: CASSLVVWAQGEQYF. CDR3 bases: TGTGCCAGCAGCTTGGTGGTTTGGGCCCAAGGCGAGCAGTACTTC.

This chain connects TRBV19 to TRBJ2-5; TRBD1 matches 8 bases. Germline values: CDR1 LNHDA, CDR2 SQIVND (reference sequence). Trimming at V came to 4 bases and at J to 5 bases, leaving 6 bases not matched to a gene. The CDR3 has 14 residues. CDR3 DNA sequence: TGTGCCAGTAGTAGCGACAGGGGCCAGGAGACCCAGTACTTC. As protein: CASSSDRGQETQYF.

The genes are TRBV6-5 and TRBJ1-2; no clear D gene. The germline V and J ends were trimmed by 5 bases and 4 bases, with 14 bases remaining between them. The CDR3 consists of 14 residues. The germline V gene encodes CDR1 MNHEY and CDR2 SVGAGI. CDR3 nucleotide sequence: TGTGCCAGCAGTCGGTCTCTCTTATCCTATGGCTACACCTTC. Translating gives CASSRSLLSYGYTF.